The entry that follows covers one T cell receptor beta chain sequence. The data were taken from a study of shared clonotypes between healthy human individuals. The length of the CDR3 is 13 residues. V was cut by 10 bases and J by 5 bases, with 15 bases left in between. Germline lookup yields CDR1 MDHEN and CDR2 SYDVKM. Every subset's genomic DNA went evenly onto several immunoSEQ plates. Only in-frame clones appear in the TCRdb table, and some are missing; sequencing was by immunoSEQ multiplex PCR. The sample has about 120,000 clones; more than 65% are singletons. Sample: memory CD8+ T cells sorted from blood. Subset in this sample: CD45RO+ cells pooled with CCR7-negative TemRA cells. The clonotype comes from a woman in her twenties or thirties in good health. The J gene is TRBJ2-1, the V gene TRBV28, with a possible D match to TRBD1 (6 bases). CDR3 sequence reads: CATTGNPHNEQFF. The DNA of the CDR3 is TGTGCCACAACAGGGAACCCCCACAATGAGCAGTTCTTC.